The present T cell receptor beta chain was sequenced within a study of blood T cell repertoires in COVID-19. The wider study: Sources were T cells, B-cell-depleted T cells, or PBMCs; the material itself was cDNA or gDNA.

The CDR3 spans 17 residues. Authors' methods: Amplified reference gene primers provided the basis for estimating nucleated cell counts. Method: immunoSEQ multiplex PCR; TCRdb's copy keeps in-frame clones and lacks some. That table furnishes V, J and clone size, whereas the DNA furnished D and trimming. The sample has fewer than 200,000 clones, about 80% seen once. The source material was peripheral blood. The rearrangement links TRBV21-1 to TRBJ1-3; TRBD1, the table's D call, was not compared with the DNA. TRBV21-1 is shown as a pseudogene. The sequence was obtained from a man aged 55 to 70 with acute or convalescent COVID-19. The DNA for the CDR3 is TGTGCCAGCAGCATCCGGGACAGGGGGTCTTCTGGAAACACCATATATTTT. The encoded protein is CASSIRDRGSSGNTIYF.